A selection of T cell receptor beta chains follows, all from one sample in a study of blood T cell repertoires in COVID-19. Sequencing was performed with immunoSEQ multiplex PCR; in TCRdb, only in-frame clones are kept and a portion is missing. Found here are 250,000 to 300,000 clones, 85% to 90% of them singletons; the top ten hold roughly 4%. The specimen was peripheral blood. The receptors were gathered from a man aged 18 to 30 with active or convalescent COVID-19. The CDR3 runs from the conserved cysteine through the conserved F or W. D genes are given only for firm matches. The listing skips clone size in some rows; elsewhere it reads once, few, many or a size class.

D gene: TRBD2; V gene: TRBV30; clone size: .; J gene: TRBJ2-1; CDR3 DNA: TGTGCCTGGAGGAGCGGGGGCCCCTACAATGAGCAGTTCTTC; CDR3 protein: CAWRSGGPYNEQFF
D gene: .; V gene: TRBV7-9; clone size: .; J gene: TRBJ1-3; CDR3 DNA: TGTGCCAGCAGCTTATATACTGGAAACACCATATATTTT; CDR3 protein: CASSLYTGNTIYF
D gene: .; V gene: TRBV5-4; clone size: .; J gene: TRBJ2-7; CDR3 DNA: TGTGCCAGCAGCTACCGAGGAGGGCAGTACTTC; CDR3 protein: CASSYRGGQYF
D gene: .; V gene: TRBV9; clone size: .; J gene: TRBJ1-1; CDR3 DNA: TGTGCCAGCAGCCCCCCCCAGGGCACTGAAGCTTTCTTT; CDR3 protein: CASSPPQGTEAFF
D gene: .; V gene: TRBV3-1/TRBV3-2; clone size: .; J gene: TRBJ2-7; CDR3 DNA: TGTGCCAGCAGCCAAGTGTACTACGAGCAGTACTTC; CDR3 protein: CASSQVYYEQYF
D gene: .; V gene: TRBV7-6; clone size: .; J gene: TRBJ2-2; CDR3 DNA: TGTGCCAGCAAAGAACAGACAGATTTGAACACCGGGGAGCTGTTTTTT; CDR3 protein: CASKEQTDLNTGELFF
D gene: .; V gene: TRBV7-9; clone size: .; J gene: TRBJ1-1; CDR3 DNA: TGTGCCAGCAGACTAAATGCAGGGGACACTGAAGCTTTCTTT; CDR3 protein: CASRLNAGDTEAFF
D gene: .; V gene: TRBV7-6; clone size: .; J gene: TRBJ2-5; CDR3 DNA: TGTGCCAGCAGCTTCGGGACTTCTGGAGGAGAGACCCAGTACTTC; CDR3 protein: CASSFGTSGGETQYF
D gene: .; V gene: TRBV28; clone size: .; J gene: TRBJ1-4; CDR3 DNA: TGTGCCAGCAGCAAAACAGGGATCGAAAAACTGTTTTTT; CDR3 protein: CASSKTGIEKLFF
D gene: TRBD1; V gene: TRBV6-5; clone size: .; J gene: TRBJ1-4; CDR3 DNA: TGTGCCAGCGGCCGGGGACAGGGACCCGAAAAACTGTTTTTT; CDR3 protein: CASGRGQGPEKLFF
D gene: TRBD2; V gene: TRBV7-2; clone size: .; J gene: TRBJ2-1; CDR3 DNA: TGTGCCAGCAGCCCTCGGACTAGCACAAATGAGCAGTTCTTC; CDR3 protein: CASSPRTSTNEQFF
D gene: .; V gene: TRBV19; clone size: .; J gene: TRBJ1-6; CDR3 DNA: TGTGCCACGACTGCTCAAAGCTCCTATAATTCACCCCTCCACTTT; CDR3 protein: CATTAQSSYNSPLHF
D gene: .; V gene: TRBV12-3/TRBV12-4; clone size: .; J gene: TRBJ1-2; CDR3 DNA: TGTGCCAGCACCCCACACCCTAACTATGGCTACACCTTC; CDR3 protein: CASTPHPNYGYTF
D gene: TRBD1; V gene: TRBV11-1; clone size: few; J gene: TRBJ2-7; CDR3 DNA: TGTGCCAGCAGTCTCTTAGGACAGGAGAACTACGAGCAGTACTTC; CDR3 protein: CASSLLGQENYEQYF